This T cell receptor (beta chain) was captured in a study of blood T cells in healthy people across ages. The wider study: The template switching approach captured approximately one barcoded beta molecule for every two T cells.

The authors drew 7.5 to 10 milliliters of peripheral blood from each donor. Per-sample PBMC isolation yielded at least 7 million cells. With each sample, at least 5 micrograms of total RNA were extracted. It was with a sample-barcoded 5' primer and a J-beta primer mix that a second PCR of about 6 to 12 cycles was run. TCRdb independently ran MiXCR on the 5' RACE reads; one entry per CDR3 protein. The top ten clones hold approximately 10% of a sample with roughly 1.7 million distinct CDR3 sequences, 30% to 35% of them seen once. The germline V gene encodes CDR1 SQVTM and CDR2 ANQGSEA. Trimming removed 6 bases from V and 0 bases from J, with 16 bases in between. This CDR3 has 15 amino acids. The sample holds a few counts of this clonotype.

Sequenced: blood. This chain joins TRBV29-1 and TRBJ2-3, with a possible D match to TRBD1 (6 bases). The TCR originated in a woman aged 25 to 45 in good health. The CDR3 DNA sequence: TGCAGCGTACGGCCCGGGACAACTAGCACAGATACGCAGTATTTT. Translating gives CSVRPGTTSTDTQYF.